This record looks at one TCR beta chain sequence and its context. The target antigen is unknown. The entire patient cohort was treatment-naive prior to thyroid surgery. TCRdb reprocessed the PCR reads using MiXCR. The top ten hold about 10% of the sample, which has 10,000 to 12,000 clones, about 26% seen once. The data originate from a study of metastatic and nonmetastatic thyroid tumors. Study context: Peripheral blood and tumor or nodule samples from malignant and benign thyroid patients were compared. Findings and limits, study-wide: Significantly greater TCR beta diversity was reportedly found in malignant thyroid tumors than in benign nodules (in blood and tumor).

This CDR3 has 13 amino acids. The V end lost 1 base, the J end lost 1 base, and 4 bases lay between the germline ends. CDR1 LGHDT and CDR2 YNNKEL come from the germline V gene (reference sequence). Sequenced sample: tumor tissue. The chain uses TRBV3-1 and TRBJ1-1; no definite D call. The sequence was collected from a male donor with papillary thyroid cancer or a benign thyroid nodule (not recorded which). Some clones in this sample may be carry-over from other donors' samples. The CDR3 loop reads CASSQVGNTEAFF. The CDR3 DNA reads as TGTGCCAGCAGCCAAGTCGGGAACACTGAAGCTTTCTTT.